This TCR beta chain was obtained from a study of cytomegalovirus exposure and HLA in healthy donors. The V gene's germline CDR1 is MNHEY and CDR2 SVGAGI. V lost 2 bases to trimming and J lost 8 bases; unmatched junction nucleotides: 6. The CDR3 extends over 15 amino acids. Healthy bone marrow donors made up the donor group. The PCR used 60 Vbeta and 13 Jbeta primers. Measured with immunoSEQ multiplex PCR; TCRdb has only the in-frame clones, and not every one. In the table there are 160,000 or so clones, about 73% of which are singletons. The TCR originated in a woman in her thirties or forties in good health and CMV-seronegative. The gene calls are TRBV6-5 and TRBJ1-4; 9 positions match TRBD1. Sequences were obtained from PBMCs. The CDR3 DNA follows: TGTGCCAGCAGTTACGGATGGACAGGGGAGGAAAAACTGTTTTTT. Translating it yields CASSYGWTGEEKLFF.